One and the same sample provided the 8 T cell receptor beta chains below, sequenced in a study of tumor-infiltrating lymphocytes in primary liver carcinoma. The study co-extracted DNA and RNA from around 20-30 mg of unsorted bulk tissue. Constant-region priming of around 500 ng total RNA yielded TCR beta cDNA. Libraries for TCR beta were built through three nested multiplex PCR rounds, which together made up a slightly modified ARM-PCR procedure. TRBV1-TRBV30 forward primers paired with a C-beta reverse primer drove the first two PCR rounds, about 10 cycles each. TCRdb fed the multiplex PCR reads into MiXCR, producing one record per CDR3 protein. The sample includes around 80,000 distinct CDR3 sequences, 65% to 80% seen only once; the top ten take 15% to 20%. The sequencing input was liver tumor tissue from sampling region 1. The subset was: tumor region T1, superior pole. The receptors shown here come from a man between 40 and 49 years old with primary liver carcinoma and hepatitis B virus infection.

With regard to this clonotype: Since no conserved phenylalanine or tryptophan closes the CDR3, a read error is the likely cause. No DNA is shown, since the ends of the CDR3 on it are uncertain; the CDR3 is the one TCRdb lists. The genes are TRBV12-3 or TRBV12-4 and TRBJ1-2; TRBD1, the table's D call, was not compared with the DNA. The CDR3 totals 13 residues, both ends included. CDR3 region: CASSRQVNYGYTL.

This clonotype was recorded a few times. A read error is possible here, since a much larger clone lies one base away. The rearrangement links TRBV12-3 or TRBV12-4 to TRBJ2-6; the match to TRBD1 covers 7 bases. The J segment lost 0 bases and the V segment lost 7 bases, leaving 12 bases of the junction unmatched. The CDR3 spans 18 residues. The CDR3 is CASTSDRSAPSGANVLTF. The CDR3 nucleotides read TGTGCCAGCACTTCGGACAGGTCGGCCCCCTCTGGGGCCAACGTCCTGACTTTC.

About this clonotype: A read error is likely, as this CDR3 ends without the conserved phenylalanine or tryptophan. This chain connects TRBV12-3 or TRBV12-4 to TRBJ1-2; TRBD1 aligns across 8 bases. The CDR3 has 15 residues. Here the CDR3 DNA reads TGTGCCAGCAATTTAAGGGACAGGCCCTCCTATGGCTACACCCTC. It yields the protein CASNLRDRPSYGYTL.

Details on this clonotype: The conserved closing phenylalanine or tryptophan is absent in this CDR3, likely reflecting a read error. The V and J genes are TRBV4-2 and TRBJ2-1, with 14 bases lining up with TRBD2. The CDR3 runs to 16 residues. The V gene's germline CDR1 is LGHNA and CDR2 YNFKEQ. Written as DNA, the CDR3 is TGTGCCAGCAGACAAGATGGGACTAGCGGGAGCAATAAGCAGTTCCTC. Amino acids: CASRQDGTSGSNKQFL.

Comment on this clonotype: The conserved final phenylalanine or tryptophan is absent from the CDR3, which likely points to a read error. The rearrangement links TRBV5-1 to TRBJ2-7, with 7 bases aligning to TRBD2. In germline, CDR1 is SGHRS, CDR2 YFSETQ. The CDR3 is 15 amino acids. V shed 4 bases, J shed 3 bases, and the junction held 10 bases outside the gene matches. DNA of the CDR3: TGCGCCAGCAGCGAGACTGGCGGGGGTGTCTACGAGCAGTACCTC. Translation gives CASSETGGGVYEQYL.

About this clonotype: One base away lies a much larger clone, so this may be a sequencing read error. The rearrangement links TRBV10-3 to TRBJ2-1; 9 nucleotides match TRBD2. J was trimmed by 6 bases and V by 10 bases; bases with no gene match: 7. The CDR3 extends over 13 amino acids. Germline assignment: CDR1 ENHRY and CDR2 SYGVKD. The CDR3 DNA follows: TGTGCCACCGGGACTAGCTGTTTCAATGAGCAGTTCTTC. Protein product: CATGTSCFNEQFF.

About this clonotype: This likely comes from a read error, as the CDR3 has no conserved phenylalanine or tryptophan at its end. V and J are TRBV14 and TRBJ2-7; no definite D call. V was clipped by 1 base and J by 3 bases, with 7 bases between them. The germline V gene has CDR1 SGHDN and CDR2 FVKESK. The CDR3 has 13 amino acids. CDR3: CASSQGIYYEQYS. The CDR3 bases are TGTGCCAGCAGCCAAGGGATCTACTACGAGCAGTACTCC.

To note about this clonotype: One end of the junction fails to match germline, which may point to a read error. The chain joins TRBV7-9 to TRBJ1-4, with 8 positions matching TRBD1. This CDR3 is 16 amino acids long. CDR1 SEHNR and CDR2 FQNEAQ come from the germline V gene (reference sequence). CDR3: CASSFDLDRVGGKLSF. The CDR3 DNA reads as TGTGCCAGCAGCTTCGACTTGGACAGGGTCGGTGGAAAACTGTCTTTT. The full variable domain, its missing parts supplied by reference TRBV7-9 and TRBJ1-4, is DTGVSQNPRHKITKRGQNVTFRCDPISEHNRLYWYRQTLGQGPEFLTYFQNEAQLEKSRLLSDRFSAERPKGSFSTLEIQRTEQGDSAMYLCASSFDLDRVGGKLSFGSGTQLSVL.